This TCR beta chain was obtained from a study of blood T cell repertoires in COVID-19. As for the study in general: Sources were T cells, B-cell-depleted T cells, or PBMCs; the material itself was cDNA or gDNA.

Original processing notes: The authors estimated nucleated cell counts from reference gene primer amplification. The table came from immunoSEQ multiplex PCR; TCRdb's copy has only in-frame clones and leaves some out. V, J and clone size are taken as reported in that table, and D and trimming were inferred from the DNA itself. The sample shows 150,000 or so clones, around nine tenths of them seen only once. Germline V gene lookup returns CDR1 ENHRY and CDR2 SYGVKD. The CDR3 is 15 residues long. Unmatched junction bases numbered 8, after V lost 2 bases and J lost 7 bases. This receptor was obtained from a man in his fifties or sixties with COVID-19, enrolled during active disease. The chain carries TRBV10-3 and TRBJ2-1, with 7 bases lining up with TRBD1. Source material: peripheral blood. The DNA for the CDR3 is TGTGCCATCAGTGAGGGGACAGTGGGTACGAATGAGCAGTTCTTC. Protein sequence: CAISEGTVGTNEQFF.